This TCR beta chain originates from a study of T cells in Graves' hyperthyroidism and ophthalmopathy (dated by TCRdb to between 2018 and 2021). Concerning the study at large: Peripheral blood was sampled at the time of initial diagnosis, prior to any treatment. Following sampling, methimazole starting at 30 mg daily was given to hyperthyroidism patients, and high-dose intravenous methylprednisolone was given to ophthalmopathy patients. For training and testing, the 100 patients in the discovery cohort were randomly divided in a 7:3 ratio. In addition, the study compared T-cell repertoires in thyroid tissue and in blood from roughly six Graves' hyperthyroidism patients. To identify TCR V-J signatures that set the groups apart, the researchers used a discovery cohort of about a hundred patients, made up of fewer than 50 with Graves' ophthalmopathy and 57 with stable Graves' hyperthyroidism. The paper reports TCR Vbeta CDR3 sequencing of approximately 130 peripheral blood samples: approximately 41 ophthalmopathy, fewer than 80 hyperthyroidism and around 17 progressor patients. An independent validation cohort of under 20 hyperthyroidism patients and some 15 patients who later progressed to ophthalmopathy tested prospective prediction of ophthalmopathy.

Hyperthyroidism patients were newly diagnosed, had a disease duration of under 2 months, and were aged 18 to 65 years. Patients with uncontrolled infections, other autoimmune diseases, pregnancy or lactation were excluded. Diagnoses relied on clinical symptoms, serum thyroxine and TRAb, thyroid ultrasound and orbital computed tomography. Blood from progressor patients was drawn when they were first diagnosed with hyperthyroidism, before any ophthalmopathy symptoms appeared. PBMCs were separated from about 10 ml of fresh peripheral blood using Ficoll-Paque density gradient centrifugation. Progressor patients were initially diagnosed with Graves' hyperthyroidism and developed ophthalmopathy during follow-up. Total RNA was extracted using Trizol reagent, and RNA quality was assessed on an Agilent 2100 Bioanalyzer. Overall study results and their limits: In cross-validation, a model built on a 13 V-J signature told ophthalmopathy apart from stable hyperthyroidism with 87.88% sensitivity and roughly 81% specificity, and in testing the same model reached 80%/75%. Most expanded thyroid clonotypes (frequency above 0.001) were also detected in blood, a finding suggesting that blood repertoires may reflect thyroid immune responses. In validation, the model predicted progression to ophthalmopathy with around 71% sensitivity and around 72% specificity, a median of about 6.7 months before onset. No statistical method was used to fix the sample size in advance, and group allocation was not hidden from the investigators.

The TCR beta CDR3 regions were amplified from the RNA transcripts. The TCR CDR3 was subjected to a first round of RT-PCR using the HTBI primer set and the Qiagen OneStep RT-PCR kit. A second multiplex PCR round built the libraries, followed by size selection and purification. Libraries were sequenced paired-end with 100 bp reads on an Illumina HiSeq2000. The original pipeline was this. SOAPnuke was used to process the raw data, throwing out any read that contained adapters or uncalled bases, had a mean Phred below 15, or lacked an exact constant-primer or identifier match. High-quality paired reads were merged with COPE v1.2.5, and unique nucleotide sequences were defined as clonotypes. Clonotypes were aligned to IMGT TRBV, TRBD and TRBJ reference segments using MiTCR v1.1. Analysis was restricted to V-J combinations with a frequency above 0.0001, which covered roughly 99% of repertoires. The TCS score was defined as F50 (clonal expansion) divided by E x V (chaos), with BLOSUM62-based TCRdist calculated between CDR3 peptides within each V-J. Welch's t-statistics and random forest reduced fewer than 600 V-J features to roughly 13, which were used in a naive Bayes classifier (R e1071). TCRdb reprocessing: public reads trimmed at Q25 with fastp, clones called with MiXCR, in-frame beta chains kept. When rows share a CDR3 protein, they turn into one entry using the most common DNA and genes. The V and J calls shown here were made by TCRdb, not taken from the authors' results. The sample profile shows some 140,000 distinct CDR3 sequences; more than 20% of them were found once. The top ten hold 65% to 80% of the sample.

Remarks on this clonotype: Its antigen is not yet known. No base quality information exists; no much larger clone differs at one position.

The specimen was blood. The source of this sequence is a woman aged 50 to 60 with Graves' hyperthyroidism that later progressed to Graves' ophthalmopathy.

The CDR3 region: CASRGARDRAAGELFF. In nucleotides, the sequence is TGTGCCAGTAGGGGGGCGAGGGACCGGGCGGCCGGGGAGCTGTTTTTT. The chain joins TRBV19 to TRBJ2-2; TRBD1 is a possible D gene, resting on 6 matching bases. The CDR3 has 16 amino acids, counting the end cysteine and phenylalanine. Just CDR3 DNA is preserved here, 48 bases in frame from base 1. According to the germline V gene (reference sequence), CDR1 reads LNHDA and CDR2 reads SQIVND. V drops 6 bases and J drops 6 bases, leaving 20 bases in between.